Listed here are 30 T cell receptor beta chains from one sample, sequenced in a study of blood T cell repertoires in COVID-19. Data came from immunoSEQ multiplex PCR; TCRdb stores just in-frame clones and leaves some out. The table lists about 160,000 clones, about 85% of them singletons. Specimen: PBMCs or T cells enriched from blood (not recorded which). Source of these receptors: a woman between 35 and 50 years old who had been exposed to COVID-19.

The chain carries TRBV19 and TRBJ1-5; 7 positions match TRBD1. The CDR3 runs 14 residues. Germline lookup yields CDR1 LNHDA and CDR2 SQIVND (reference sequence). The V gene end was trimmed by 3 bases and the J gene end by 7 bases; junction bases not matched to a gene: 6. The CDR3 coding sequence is TGTGCCAGTAGTATGGCGCAGGGGGAACAGCCCCAGCATTTT. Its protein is CASSMAQGEQPQHF.

CDR3 amino acids: CASSEGLAGNEQFF. Here the CDR3 DNA reads TGTGCCAGCAGTGAAGGACTAGCGGGCAATGAGCAGTTCTTC. This chain connects TRBV2 to TRBJ2-1; 10 bases align to TRBD2. CDR3 length: 14 residues. Germline trimming cut 1 base from V and 6 bases from J; bases unmatched to any gene: 0. The germline V gene encodes CDR1 SNHLY and CDR2 FYNNEI.

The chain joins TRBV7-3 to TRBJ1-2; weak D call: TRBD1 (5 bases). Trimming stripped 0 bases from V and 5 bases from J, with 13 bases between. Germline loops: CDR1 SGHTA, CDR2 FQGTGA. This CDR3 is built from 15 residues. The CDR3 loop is CASSLTGQGTYGYTF. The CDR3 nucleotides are TGTGCCAGCAGCTTAACTGGGCAGGGTACTTATGGCTACACCTTC.

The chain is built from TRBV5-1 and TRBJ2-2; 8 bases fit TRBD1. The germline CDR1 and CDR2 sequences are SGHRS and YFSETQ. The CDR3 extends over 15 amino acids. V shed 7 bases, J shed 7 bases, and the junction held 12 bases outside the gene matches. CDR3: CASRRTGGIDGELFF. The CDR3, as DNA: TGCGCCAGCCGGCGCACAGGGGGTATTGACGGGGAGCTGTTTTTT.

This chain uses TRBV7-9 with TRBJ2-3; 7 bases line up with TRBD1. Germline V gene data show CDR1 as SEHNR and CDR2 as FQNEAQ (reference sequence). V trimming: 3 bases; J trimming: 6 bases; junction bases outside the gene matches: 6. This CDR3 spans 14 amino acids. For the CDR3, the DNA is TGTGCCAGCAGCTTCGACAGGGCCAGGGATACGCAGTATTTT. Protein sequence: CASSFDRARDTQYF.

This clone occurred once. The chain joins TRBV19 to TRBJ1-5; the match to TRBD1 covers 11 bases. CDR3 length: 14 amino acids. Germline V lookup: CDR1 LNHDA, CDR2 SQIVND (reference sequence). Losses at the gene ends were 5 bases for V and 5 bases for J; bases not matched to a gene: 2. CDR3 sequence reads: CASSGTGGHQPQHF. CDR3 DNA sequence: TGTGCCAGTAGTGGGACAGGGGGGCATCAGCCCCAGCATTTT.

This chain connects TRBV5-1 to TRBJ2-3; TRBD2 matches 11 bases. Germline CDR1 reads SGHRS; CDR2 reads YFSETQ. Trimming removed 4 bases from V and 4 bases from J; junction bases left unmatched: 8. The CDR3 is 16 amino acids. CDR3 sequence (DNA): TGCGCCAGCAGCCATGGACTAGCGGGTTATGCAGATACGCAGTATTTT. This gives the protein CASSHGLAGYADTQYF.

The CDR3 DNA is TGTGCCACCAGTGAGGTGGACAGGGCCCGAGCTTTCTTT. This gives the protein CATSEVDRARAFF. The J gene is TRBJ1-1, the V gene TRBV24-1; 8 bases match TRBD1. The CDR3 has 13 residues. CDR1 and CDR2 from the germline V gene are KGHDR and SFDVKD. The trim removed 4 bases at V and 10 bases at J, leaving 7 bases unmatched.

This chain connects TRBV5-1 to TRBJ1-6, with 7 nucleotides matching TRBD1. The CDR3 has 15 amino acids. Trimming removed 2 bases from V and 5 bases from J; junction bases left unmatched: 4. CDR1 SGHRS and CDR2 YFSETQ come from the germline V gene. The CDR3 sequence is CASSLQGFDNSPLHF. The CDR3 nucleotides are TGCGCCAGCAGCTTACAGGGGTTCGATAATTCACCCCTCCACTTT.

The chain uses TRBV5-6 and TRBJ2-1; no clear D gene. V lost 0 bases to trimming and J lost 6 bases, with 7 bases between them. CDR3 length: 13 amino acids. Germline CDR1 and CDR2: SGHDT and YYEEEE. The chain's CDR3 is CASSLVSSNEQFF. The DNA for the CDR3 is TGTGCCAGCAGCTTGGTATCGAGCAATGAGCAGTTCTTC. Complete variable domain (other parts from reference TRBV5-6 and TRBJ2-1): DAGVTQSPTHLIKTRGQQVTLRCSPKSGHDTVSWYQQALGQGPQFIFQYYEEEERQRGNFPDRFSGHQFPNYSSELNVNALLLGDSALYLCASSLVSSNEQFFGPGTRLTVL.

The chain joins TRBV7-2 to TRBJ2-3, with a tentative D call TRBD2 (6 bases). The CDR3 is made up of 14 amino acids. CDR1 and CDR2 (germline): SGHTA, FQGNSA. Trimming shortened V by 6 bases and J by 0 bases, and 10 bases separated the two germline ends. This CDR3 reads CASRRDFSTDTQYF. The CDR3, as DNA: TGTGCCAGCAGGCGGGATTTTAGCACAGATACGCAGTATTTT.

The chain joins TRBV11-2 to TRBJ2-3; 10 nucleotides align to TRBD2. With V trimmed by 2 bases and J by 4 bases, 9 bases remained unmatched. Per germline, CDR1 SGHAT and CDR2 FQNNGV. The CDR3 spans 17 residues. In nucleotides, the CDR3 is TGTGCCAGCAGCTTAATAGCGGGGGGCCCGGTTCCAGATACGCAGTATTTT. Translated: CASSLIAGGPVPDTQYF.

CDR3 sequence reads: CASREDRGYGYTF. DNA of the CDR3: TGTGCCAGCAGGGAGGACAGGGGGTATGGCTACACCTTC. This chain uses TRBV28 with TRBJ1-2; TRBD1 matches at 10 bases. CDR3 length: 13 amino acids. CDR1 and CDR2 (germline): MDHEN, SYDVKM. With V trimmed by 6 bases and J by 5 bases, 3 bases remained unmatched.

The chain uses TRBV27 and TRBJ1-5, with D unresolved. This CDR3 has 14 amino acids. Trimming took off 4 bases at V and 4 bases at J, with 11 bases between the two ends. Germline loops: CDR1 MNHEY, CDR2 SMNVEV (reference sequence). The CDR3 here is CASSSGSYNQPQHF. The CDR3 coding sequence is TGTGCCAGCAGTTCCGGGTCATATAATCAGCCCCAGCATTTT.

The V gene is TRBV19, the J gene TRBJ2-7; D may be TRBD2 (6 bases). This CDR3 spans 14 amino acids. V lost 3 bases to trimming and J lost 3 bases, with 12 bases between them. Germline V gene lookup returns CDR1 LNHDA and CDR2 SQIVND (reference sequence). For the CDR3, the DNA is TGTGCCAGTAGTATCGCAGGGACTTACTACGAGCAGTACTTC. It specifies CASSIAGTYYEQYF.

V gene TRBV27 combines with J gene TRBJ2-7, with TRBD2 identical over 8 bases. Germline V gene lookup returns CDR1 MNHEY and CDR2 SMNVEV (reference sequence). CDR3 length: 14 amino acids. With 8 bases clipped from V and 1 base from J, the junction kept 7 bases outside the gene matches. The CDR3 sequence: CASRPVAGSYEQYF. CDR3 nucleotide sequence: TGTGCCAGCCGACCGGTAGCGGGGTCCTACGAGCAGTACTTC.

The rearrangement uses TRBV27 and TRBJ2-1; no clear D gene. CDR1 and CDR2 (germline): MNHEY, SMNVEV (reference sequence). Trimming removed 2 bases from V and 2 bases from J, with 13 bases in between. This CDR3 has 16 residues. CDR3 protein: CASSLNHGRTYNEQFF. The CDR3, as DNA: TGTGCCAGCAGTTTAAATCACGGTCGCACCTACAATGAGCAGTTCTTC.

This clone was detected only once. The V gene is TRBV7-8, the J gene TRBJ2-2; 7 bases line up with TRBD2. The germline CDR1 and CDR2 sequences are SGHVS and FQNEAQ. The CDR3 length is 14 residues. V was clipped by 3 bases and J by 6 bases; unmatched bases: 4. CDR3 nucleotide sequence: TGTGCCAGCAGCTTGAGGGAGGGTCCCGGGGAGCTGTTTTTT. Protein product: CASSLREGPGELFF.

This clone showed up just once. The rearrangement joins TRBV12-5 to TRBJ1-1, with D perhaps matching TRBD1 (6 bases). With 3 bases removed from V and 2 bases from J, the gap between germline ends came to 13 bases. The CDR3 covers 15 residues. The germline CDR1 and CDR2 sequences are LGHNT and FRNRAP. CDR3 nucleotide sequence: TGTGCTAGTGGTTTAGCAGGTGGGACAAACACTGAAGCTTTCTTT. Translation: CASGLAGGTNTEAFF.

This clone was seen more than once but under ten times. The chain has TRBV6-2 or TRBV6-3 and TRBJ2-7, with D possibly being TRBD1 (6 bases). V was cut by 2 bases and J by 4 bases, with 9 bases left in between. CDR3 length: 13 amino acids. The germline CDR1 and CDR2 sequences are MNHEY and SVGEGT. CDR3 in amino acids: CASSYGQIYEQYF. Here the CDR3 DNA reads TGTGCCAGCAGTTACGGACAGATATACGAGCAGTACTTC.

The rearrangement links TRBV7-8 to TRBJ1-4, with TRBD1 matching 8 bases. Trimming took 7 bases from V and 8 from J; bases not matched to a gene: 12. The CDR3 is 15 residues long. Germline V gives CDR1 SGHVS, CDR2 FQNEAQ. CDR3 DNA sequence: TGTGCCAGCACCACGACAGGGGTCTTTGTGGAAAAACTGTTTTTT. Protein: CASTTTGVFVEKLFF.

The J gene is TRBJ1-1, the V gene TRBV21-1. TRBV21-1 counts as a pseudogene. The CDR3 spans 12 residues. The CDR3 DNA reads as TGTGCCGGGGGGGTCATGAACACTGAAGCTTTCTTT. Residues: CAGGVMNTEAFF.

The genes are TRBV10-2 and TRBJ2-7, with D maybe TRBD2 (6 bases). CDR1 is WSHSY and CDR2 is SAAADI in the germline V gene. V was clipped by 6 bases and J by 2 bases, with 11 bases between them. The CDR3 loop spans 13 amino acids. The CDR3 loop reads CASRSEGTYEQYF. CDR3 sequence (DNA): TGCGCCAGCAGGTCGGAGGGGACCTACGAGCAGTACTTC.

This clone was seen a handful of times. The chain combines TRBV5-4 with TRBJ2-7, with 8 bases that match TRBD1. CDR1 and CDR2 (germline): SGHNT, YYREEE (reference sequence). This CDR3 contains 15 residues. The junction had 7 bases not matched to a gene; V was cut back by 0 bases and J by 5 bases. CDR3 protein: CASSLGTGLLHEQYF. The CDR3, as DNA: TGTGCCAGCAGCTTGGGGACAGGGCTACTCCACGAGCAGTACTTC.

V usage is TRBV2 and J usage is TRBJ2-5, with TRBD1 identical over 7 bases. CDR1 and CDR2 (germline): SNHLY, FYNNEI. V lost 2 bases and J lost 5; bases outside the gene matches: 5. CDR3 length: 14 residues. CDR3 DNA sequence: TGTGCCAGCAGTGAAATACAGGGGTCGGAGACCCAGTACTTC. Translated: CASSEIQGSETQYF.

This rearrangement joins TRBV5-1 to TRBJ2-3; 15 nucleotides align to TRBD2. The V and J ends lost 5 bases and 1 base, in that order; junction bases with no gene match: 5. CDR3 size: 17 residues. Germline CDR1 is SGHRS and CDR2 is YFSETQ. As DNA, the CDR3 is TGCGCCAGCAGATGGACTAGCGGGGGGGCTGGCACAGATACGCAGTATTTT. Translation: CASRWTSGGAGTDTQYF.

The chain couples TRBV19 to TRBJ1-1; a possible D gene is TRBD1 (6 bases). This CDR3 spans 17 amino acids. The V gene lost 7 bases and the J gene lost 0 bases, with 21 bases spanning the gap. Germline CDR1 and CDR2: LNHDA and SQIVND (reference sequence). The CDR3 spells CASTSDRRIRMNTEAFF. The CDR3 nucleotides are TGTGCCAGTACCTCCGACAGGAGGATTCGGATGAACACTGAAGCTTTCTTT.

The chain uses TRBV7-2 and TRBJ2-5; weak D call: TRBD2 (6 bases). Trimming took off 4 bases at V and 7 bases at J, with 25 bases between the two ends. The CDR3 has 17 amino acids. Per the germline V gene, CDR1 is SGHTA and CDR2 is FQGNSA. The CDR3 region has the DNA TGTGCCAGCAGCTGGGGGGAAGCGGCGGTCCGGTCAGGGACCCAGTACTTC. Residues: CASSWGEAAVRSGTQYF.

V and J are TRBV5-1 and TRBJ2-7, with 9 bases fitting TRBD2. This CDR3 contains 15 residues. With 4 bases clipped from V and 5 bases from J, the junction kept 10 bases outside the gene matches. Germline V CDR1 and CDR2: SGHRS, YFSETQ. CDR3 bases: TGCGCCAGCAGCCCCGGTAGCGGGGGTAGGCACGAGCAGTACTTC. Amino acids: CASSPGSGGRHEQYF.

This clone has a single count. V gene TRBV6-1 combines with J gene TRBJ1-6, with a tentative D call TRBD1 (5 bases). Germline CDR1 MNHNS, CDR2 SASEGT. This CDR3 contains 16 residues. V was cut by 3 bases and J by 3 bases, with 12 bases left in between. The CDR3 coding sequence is TGTGCCAGCAGTGACACCAGGGTTGACTATAATTCACCCCTCCACTTT. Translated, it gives CASSDTRVDYNSPLHF.